The present T cell receptor beta chain was sequenced within a study of blood T cell repertoires in COVID-19. Across the whole study: There were acute and convalescent COVID-19 samples, and they came from the United States, Italy and Spain.

The V gene's germline CDR1 is SGHTA and CDR2 FQGNSA. This CDR3 has 14 amino acids. V lost 7 bases and J lost 6; bases outside the gene matches: 12. Exposed participants came across a COVID-19 case within 2 weeks before study entry. Sequencing was performed with immunoSEQ multiplex PCR; in TCRdb, only in-frame clones are kept and a portion is missing. The sample has 140,000 to 150,000 clones, 65% to 85% seen once. The receptor's source is a woman aged 45-65 years who had been exposed to COVID-19. This sequence joins TRBV7-2 and TRBJ2-7, with 7 bases that match TRBD2. Sequencing was carried out using PBMCs or T cells enriched from blood (not recorded which). The CDR3 sequence: CASTAAGGGPEQYF. As DNA, the CDR3 is TGTGCCAGCACCGCGGCTGGGGGGGGTCCCGAGCAGTACTTC.